This TCR beta chain comes out of a study of technical replicates of blood from a few donors. Here immunoSEQ multiplex PCR was the method, and the copy in TCRdb shows in-frame clones only, minus some. The data contain around 50,000 clones, around 94% of them singletons. This clone has just a few counts. The sequencing input was T cells isolated from PBMCs. The sequence was collected from a human donor in good health.

The CDR3 sequence is CASSSDRVFGYTF. The DNA for the CDR3 is TGTGCCAGCAGCTCCGACAGGGTGTTTGGCTACACCTTC. The chain recombines TRBV5-4 with TRBJ1-2; 7 bases fit TRBD1. Trimming took 3 bases from V and 7 from J; bases not matched to a gene: 6. CDR1 is SGHNT, CDR2 YYREEE, per germline (reference sequence). The CDR3 is 13 amino acids.